This T cell receptor beta chain was recorded in a study of CD8 T cells in Susac syndrome. The CDR3 length is 13 residues. Germline V gene lookup returns CDR1 MNHEY and CDR2 SVGAGI. V lost 6 bases, J lost 0 bases, and 5 bases lay in between. After extraction with the RNeasy kit, roughly 0.5 to 1 ug of the RNA was reverse transcribed using random hexamers. The amplification used immunoSEQ multiplex PCR on TCR beta CDR3; it spanned 54 Vbeta and 13 Jbeta. TCRdb fed the immunoSEQ multiplex PCR reads into MiXCR, producing one record per CDR3 protein. The sample contains approximately 100,000 distinct CDR3 sequences, 80% to 95% of which appear only once. Negative isolation was used for CD8+ and CD4+ T cells and FACS enrichment for TEMRA cells.

The chain recombines TRBV6-5 with TRBJ1-4, with D unclear. The TCR originated in a human donor in good health. What was sequenced was CD8+ T cells from PBMCs. The CDR3 region is CASRVSTNEKLFF. DNA for the CDR3: TGTGCCAGCAGGGTTTCAACTAATGAAAAACTGTTTTTT.